This TCR beta chain was captured by sequencing in a study of T cells expressing NK-cell markers. Study-wide findings and caveats: A few donors likewise had their CD3+CD56-NKG2C+ fraction led by these clonotypes. Dominant NKG2C+ clonotypes made up roughly 1.0-7.5% of CD8+ T cells in about six donors.

This CDR3 is 15 amino acids long. CDR1 and CDR2 from the germline V gene are MGHDK and SYGVNS. Of note for this clonotype: Its target is unknown.

The TCR beta cDNA came from 5'RACE template switching with UMIs. TCRdb re-called the 5' RACE reads and catalogs CDR3 proteins one per entry, DNA excluded. Its table records 500,000 to 700,000 distinct CDR3 sequences. Sequencing input: blood T cells: a sorted CD56 or NKG2C T cell subset, CD4+ or CD8+ T cells, or bulk PBMC T cells (not recorded which). This sequence joins TRBV25-1 and TRBJ2-1; the D call of TRBD2 rests on TCRdb alone, since no DNA is present to check it. This TCR was recovered from a man in his late teens or twenties in good health. CDR3 sequence: CASRGGLAGATEQFF. The full variable domain, completed using reference TRBV25-1 and TRBJ2-1, is EADIYQTPRYLVIGTGKKITLECSQTMGHDKMYWYQQDPGMELHLIHYSYGVNSTEKGDLSSESTVSRIRTEHFPLTLESARPSHTSQYLCASRGGLAGATEQFFGPGTRLTVL.